A selection of T cell receptor beta chains follows, all from one sample in a study of cytomegalovirus exposure and HLA in healthy donors. Here immunoSEQ multiplex PCR was the method, and the copy in TCRdb shows in-frame clones only, minus some. The table shows 110,000 to 150,000 clones, with roughly 9.8% occurring only once. The sample comprised PBMCs. Every receptor here comes from a man aged 50 to 59 in good health and CMV-seronegative. CDR3s include the opening cysteine and the closing phenylalanine or tryptophan. D genes are given only for firm matches. Expanded clones get a size class; other rows say once, few or many, or leave the size out.

TRBV19	TRBJ2-7	.	few	TGTGCCAGTAGTGTCAGGGAATCCTCCTACGAGCAGTACTTC	CASSVRESSYEQYF
TRBV28	TRBJ2-5	TRBD1	few	TGTGCCAGCTCCACTTCCTACAGGGGTGAGACCCAGTACTTC	CASSTSYRGETQYF
TRBV19	TRBJ1-1	TRBD1	few	TGTGCCAGTAGGACAGGGATTAGCGCTGAAGCTTTCTTT	CASRTGISAEAFF
TRBV6-1	TRBJ2-4	.	few	TGTGCCAGCAGTGACAGGGGAGTAGCCAAAAACATTCAGTACTTC	CASSDRGVAKNIQYF
TRBV27	TRBJ1-5	.	few	TGTGCCAGCAGTTTAAGCGCACGGAATCAGCCCCAGCATTTT	CASSLSARNQPQHF
TRBV7-6	TRBJ2-5	.	.	TGTGCCAGCAACAGGGACTATGGCCAAGAGACCCAGTACTTC	CASNRDYGQETQYF
TRBV7-9	TRBJ2-5	.	few	TGTGCCAGCAGCGTATCGAGCGGACAAGAGACCCAGTACTTC	CASSVSSGQETQYF
TRBV2	TRBJ2-2	TRBD1	few	TGTGCCAGCAGTGAAGCGCAGACAGGGGTAACCGGGGAGCTGTTTTTT	CASSEAQTGVTGELFF
TRBV2	TRBJ1-4	TRBD1	.	TGTGCCAGCAGTGAACCAGGGGGCGCAGGGGAAAAACTGTTTTTT	CASSEPGGAGEKLFF
TRBV7-2	TRBJ2-5	TRBD2	.	TGTGCCAGCACCTACCCCGACGGGAGGGCAACGAAGACCCAGTACTTC	CASTYPDGRATKTQYF
TRBV28	TRBJ1-2	.	few	TGTGCCAGCAGTTCAGGGTACGGCTACACCTTC	CASSSGYGYTF
TRBV2	TRBJ2-7	TRBD2	.	TGTGCCAGCGGGGGACTAGCGGGTTACGAGCAGTACTTC	CASGGLAGYEQYF
TRBV19	TRBJ2-5	.	.	TGTGCCAGTAGTATATCCTACTTCGGAGGAGAGACCCAGTACTTC	CASSISYFGGETQYF
TRBV6-6	TRBJ2-5	TRBD2	few	TGTGCCAGCAGTAATGGTCGGCTAGCGGGAGAGACCCAGTACTTC	CASSNGRLAGETQYF
TRBV7-9	TRBJ2-1	TRBD2	.	TGTGCCAGCAGCCAGGGACTAGCGGGAGGCTACAATGAGCAGTTCTTC	CASSQGLAGGYNEQFF
TRBV18	TRBJ2-2	TRBD1	few	TGTGCCAGCTCACCTACCGGGACAGGGGGCTCCGGGGAGCTGTTTTTT	CASSPTGTGGSGELFF
TRBV5-4	TRBJ2-7	.	.	TGTGCCAGCAGCTTGGTAGGCGACAGCCACGAGCAGTACTTC	CASSLVGDSHEQYF
TRBV7-8	TRBJ1-2	.	few	TGTGCCAGCAGCCCAAAAATCGACAGCCTCTATGGCTACACCTTC	CASSPKIDSLYGYTF
TRBV6-6	TRBJ2-5	TRBD2	few	TGTGCCAGCAGCACCGCCTTCAGCGGGGGCCAAGAGACCCAGTACTTC	CASSTAFSGGQETQYF
TRBV13	TRBJ2-4	.	.	TGTGCCAGCAGCCACTTAAACGGAGTCTCACTAGCCAAAAACATTCAGTACTTC	CASSHLNGVSLAKNIQYF
TRBV28	TRBJ2-3	TRBD2	few	TGTGCCAGCAGTTTGCGCGGGAGGGCCAAAGATACGCAGTATTTT	CASSLRGRAKDTQYF
TRBV27	TRBJ2-7	TRBD1	few	TGTGCCAGCGGGTCACGCCAGGGGGTTGACGAGCAGTACTTC	CASGSRQGVDEQYF
TRBV9	TRBJ2-2	.	.	TGTGCCAGCAGCGTTACCGGTACCCCACGCGGCACCGGGGAGCTGTTTTTT	CASSVTGTPRGTGELFF
TRBV15	TRBJ2-3	.	few	TGTGCCACCAGCAGAGGTGGGGGCGGATCCACAGATACGCAGTATTTT	CATSRGGGGSTDTQYF
TRBV9	TRBJ1-3	.	few	TGTGCCAGCAGCGTAGTTGGAGGCTCTGGAAACACCATATATTTT	CASSVVGGSGNTIYF
TRBV27	TRBJ2-1	.	few	TGTGCCAGCAGTTTGAGCTGGTCGCGGCACAATGAGCAGTTCTTC	CASSLSWSRHNEQFF
TRBV5-1	TRBJ1-2	.	few	TGCGCCAGCAGCCAGAGGGTTAACTATGGCTACACCTTC	CASSQRVNYGYTF
TRBV25-1	TRBJ1-1	TRBD1	few	TGTGCCAGCAGGGACAGGGGAAGGGGGAACACTGAAGCTTTCTTT	CASRDRGRGNTEAFF
TRBV18	TRBJ1-1	.	.	TGTGCCAGCTCACCACCCCCCCCCGTCGAAGCTTTCTTT	CASSPPPPVEAFF
TRBV28	TRBJ1-2	TRBD1	few	TGTGCCAGCAGGGGACAGAATTTTAACTATGGCTACACCTTC	CASRGQNFNYGYTF
TRBV5-6	TRBJ2-7	TRBD2	few	TGTGCCAGCAGTTCCCGACTAGCGGGAGGCCCCCTACCCATATATGAGCAGTACTTC	CASSSRLAGGPLPIYEQYF
TRBV2	TRBJ1-1	.	.	TGTGCCAGCAGTGAATTGGCCTTAGGGAGGGTCACTGAAGCTTTCTTT	CASSELALGRVTEAFF
TRBV27	TRBJ2-7	TRBD2	few	TGTGCCAGCAGTTTTCGGACTAGCGGGAGCGAGCAGTACTTC	CASSFRTSGSEQYF
TRBV6-6	TRBJ2-1	TRBD1	few	TGTGCCAGCAGTGCTCGGGACAGGGGTAGCTATGAGCAGTTCTTC	CASSARDRGSYEQFF
TRBV6-5	TRBJ2-7	TRBD1	few	TGTGCCAGCAGACTTGGGACAGGGACTTACGAGCAGTACTTC	CASRLGTGTYEQYF
TRBV19	TRBJ2-1	.	.	TGTGCCAGTACCCCTTCCGGGGCCTACAATGAGCAGTTCTTC	CASTPSGAYNEQFF
TRBV11-3	TRBJ2-6	TRBD2	.	TGTGCCAGCAGCTCCGGGGGGGGATCTGGGGCCAACGTCCTGACTTTC	CASSSGGGSGANVLTF
TRBV7-6	TRBJ2-3	.	.	TGTGCCAGCAGCTTTCAAGTCGTCCTAGCGAGAACCCGGGACACAGATACGCAGTATTTT	CASSFQVVLARTRDTDTQYF
TRBV6-1	TRBJ2-7	TRBD2	.	TGTGCCAGCAGTGAAGCGGTGGGACTAGCGGGTCCTAACTACTACGAGCAGTACTTC	CASSEAVGLAGPNYYEQYF
TRBV2	TRBJ2-7	.	.	TGTGCCAGCAGTAGAATAGAGGGGGTAGGCTCCTACGAGCAGTACTTC	CASSRIEGVGSYEQYF
TRBV2	TRBJ2-5	TRBD2	few	TGTGCCAGCAGGGACTTGGGAGCGGGAGAGGAGACCCAGTACTTC	CASRDLGAGEETQYF
TRBV5-1	TRBJ2-7	TRBD2	.	TGCGCCAGCAGCTTGGTTGCGAGCGGGGGGGTTGACGAGCAGTACTTC	CASSLVASGGVDEQYF
TRBV11-2	TRBJ1-1	.	few	TGTGCCAGCAGCTATCAGGGGAACACTGAAGCTTTCTTT	CASSYQGNTEAFF
TRBV7-3	TRBJ2-1	TRBD1	.	TGTGCCAGCAGCCCCGGACAGGGGTCCTACAATGAGCAGTTCTTC	CASSPGQGSYNEQFF
TRBV28	TRBJ2-3	.	few	TGTGCCAGCAGCTCCGTCGGGTCCTACACAGATACGCAGTATTTT	CASSSVGSYTDTQYF
TRBV27	TRBJ1-1	.	.	TGTGCCAGCAGGTGGCAGGGGAGGAACACTGAAGCTTTCTTT	CASRWQGRNTEAFF
TRBV9	TRBJ1-1	.	few	TGTGCCAGCAGCGTTTCAATCGCGGGGAGGGCGAACACTGAAGCTTTCTTT	CASSVSIAGRANTEAFF
TRBV27	TRBJ2-1	.	.	TGTGCCAGCAGTCCACCGTATCGCGCCCCCTTGGATGAGCAGTTCTTC	CASSPPYRAPLDEQFF
TRBV10-3	TRBJ2-7	TRBD1	.	TGTGCCATCAGTGGCGACAGGGATGAGCAGTACTTC	CAISGDRDEQYF
TRBV5-4	TRBJ2-2	.	few	TGTGCCAGCAGCTTGGGACAGCCACCCTCCGGGGAGCTGTTTTTT	CASSLGQPPSGELFF
TRBV7-7	TRBJ2-5	TRBD2	few	TGTGCCAGCAGCTTCTCCGGGACTAGCGGGTCACAAGAGACCCAGTACTTC	CASSFSGTSGSQETQYF
TRBV30	TRBJ2-7	.	.	TGTGCCTGGAGTGTACTCTACGAGCAGTACTTC	CAWSVLYEQYF
TRBV6-1	TRBJ1-1	TRBD1	.	TGTGCCAGCAGTCTGGACAGGGCGAACACTGAAGCTTTCTTT	CASSLDRANTEAFF